This TCR beta chain originates from a study of T cells in Graves' hyperthyroidism and ophthalmopathy (dated by TCRdb to the late 2010s). In terms of the full investigation: Peripheral blood samples were taken at initial diagnosis, before any treatment was given. To identify distinguishing TCR V-J signatures, a discovery cohort of around 98 patients was used, comprising 43 with Graves' ophthalmopathy and some 60 with stable Graves' hyperthyroidism. Whether ophthalmopathy could be predicted prospectively was tested in an independent validation cohort made up of about 20 hyperthyroidism patients plus 17 patients who later progressed to ophthalmopathy. The 100 discovery patients were randomly split 7:3 into training and test sets. The study also compared thyroid tissue and blood T-cell repertoires from roughly 6 Graves' hyperthyroidism patients. Following sampling, methimazole starting at 30 mg daily was given to hyperthyroidism patients, and high-dose intravenous methylprednisolone was given to ophthalmopathy patients. According to the paper, TCR Vbeta CDR3 sequencing was carried out on 135 peripheral blood samples, which came from over 40 ophthalmopathy, under 80 hyperthyroidism and 17 progressor patients. Overall study results and their limits: Ophthalmopathy was separated from stable hyperthyroidism by a 13 V-J signature model, with 87.88% sensitivity and approximately 84% specificity obtained in cross-validation and 80%/75% obtained in testing. Sample size was not statistically predetermined, and blinding of investigators to group allocation was not performed. Most expanded thyroid clonotypes (frequency above 0.001) were also detected in blood, suggesting blood repertoires may reflect thyroid immune responses. In validation, the model predicted progression to ophthalmopathy with over 65% sensitivity and 72% to 85% specificity, a median of 6.5 months before onset.

In regard to this clonotype: No cognate antigen has been identified for it. Base qualities are not recorded, but no much larger clone differs from it by a single base.

The cysteine opens and the phenylalanine closes a CDR3 of 16 amino acids. The read is trimmed to its CDR3 DNA, 48 bases read in frame from base 1. The germline V gene (reference sequence) gives CDR1 as DFQATT and CDR2 as SNEGSKA. V and J lose 5 bases and 0 bases, and a span of 14 bases separates them. In the ophthalmopathy patients, disease was moderately to severely active, with a Clinical Activity Score of 3 or more, a NOSPECS grade of 4 or more, and a duration of less than 3 months. Patients with uncontrolled infections, other autoimmune diseases, pregnancy or lactation were excluded. Diagnoses relied on clinical symptoms, serum thyroxine and TRAb, thyroid ultrasound and orbital computed tomography. Ficoll-Paque density gradient centrifugation was used to isolate PBMCs from 8 to 10 ml of fresh peripheral blood. Total RNA was extracted using Trizol reagent, and RNA quality was assessed on an Agilent 2100 Bioanalyzer.

TCR beta CDR3 regions were amplified from RNA transcripts. A first-round RT-PCR of the TCR CDR3 used the HTBI primer set with the Qiagen OneStep RT-PCR kit. Libraries were constructed in a second round of multiplex PCR, after which size selection and purification were carried out. Sequencing of the libraries was done on an Illumina HiSeq2000 using paired-end 100 bp reads. As for the authors' bioinformatics: Raw data were processed with SOAPnuke, discarding reads with adapters, uncalled bases, mean Phred below 15, or no exact constant-primer or identifier match. High-quality paired reads were merged with COPE v1.2.5, and unique nucleotide sequences were defined as clonotypes. Clonotypes were aligned to IMGT TRBV, TRBD and TRBJ reference segments using MiTCR v1.1. The analysis was restricted to V-J combinations with a frequency above 0.0001, which together covered over 99% of the repertoires. The TCS score was defined as F50 (clonal expansion) divided by E x V (chaos), with BLOSUM62-based TCRdist calculated between CDR3 peptides within each V-J. Welch's t-statistics and random forest reduced 500 to 650 V-J features to around 14, which were used in a naive Bayes classifier (R e1071). The raw public data were reprocessed by TCRdb itself: fastp quality trimming at Q25, MiXCR clonotype calling, in-frame beta chains only. Duplicate CDR3 protein sequences are folded into a single record with the most common DNA and genes. These V and J calls derive from TCRdb rather than the authors' analysis. The sample table shows about 260,000 distinct CDR3 sequences, and 22% are seen once. Around 65% of the sample belongs to the ten largest clones.

The sequenced material came from blood. The source is a man under 40 with Graves' ophthalmopathy. The receptor chain draws on TRBV20-1 and TRBJ2-6; the D gene cannot be resolved reliably. The CDR3 reads CSAGPAVTSGANVLTF. The DNA sequence reads TGCAGTGCTGGTCCGGCAGTAACCTCTGGGGCCAACGTCCTGACTTTC.